This T cell receptor (beta chain) was identified in a study of regulatory T cells in long-lasting Graves disease listed by TCRdb under 2021. Regarding the study in general: Persistent Graves' disease was defined as antithyroid drug treatment for over 5 years with persistently positive TSH receptor autoantibodies. Peripheral blood TCR sequencing and RNA sequencing compared persistent Graves' disease patients with newly diagnosed Graves' disease patients. The study was conducted in China and was registered as a clinical trial. On average, persistent Graves' disease patients in the clinical cohort had been on antithyroid drugs for around ten years. A total of roughly 35 samples underwent TCR sequencing: about 13 from persistent and roughly 20 from newly diagnosed Graves' disease patients. Findings and caveats that apply to the study as a whole: Sequencing and analysis were limited to the TCR beta chain. Lower TCR Shannon entropy and fewer highly expanded clones were observed in persistent Graves' disease patients than in newly diagnosed patients, which suggested clonal expansion. The small sample size was acknowledged by the authors as a limitation that may reduce accuracy. Persistent patients shared more public clonotypes among themselves (over 2,500) than newly diagnosed patients did (roughly 920). Preferential use of TRBV28, TRBJ1-2 and TRBJ2-5 was observed in persistent disease, whereas TRBV20-1 and TRBJ2-1 were favored in newly diagnosed disease. Only peripheral blood was studied, because thyroid tissue, the primary lesion, was inaccessible.

Library preparation used multiplex PCR. This sample was sequenced with an Illumina HiSeq 4000. To build TCR beta libraries, CDR3 regions were amplified by Arm-PCR using iRepertoire HTBI primers. Before sequencing, the PCR products went through gel purification. Per the source publication's procedure: Gene usage analysis of CDR3 amino acid clonotypes relied on the 60 or so TRBV and over 13 TRBJ segments identified across samples. COPE and FqMerger were used to merge filtered high-quality paired reads into contigs. BLAST was used to align contigs to the IMGT TRBV, TRBD and TRBJ reference genes, and CDR3 was defined following IMGT. Clonotypes above 0.1% frequency were classified as highly expanded clones. Shannon entropy was used to measure repertoire diversity, and the Gini coefficient was used to measure V-J evenness. A clonotype found in more than one individual was treated as public. TCRdb handled the public reads itself, with Q25 trimming in fastp and clone calling in MiXCR, and kept productive beta chains. Merged by CDR3 protein, the rows form single entries marked with the most common genes and DNA. TCRdb, not the original authors, processed these V and J calls. This sample lists 700,000 or so distinct CDR3 sequences; around 30% were detected once. The top ten hold 40% to 55% of the sample.

This clonotype was detected many times. Its cognate antigen has yet to be identified. No base qualities exist here, and no much larger clone lies one base off it. The germline V gene encodes CDR1 SNHLY and CDR2 FYNNEI. The V and J ends are trimmed by 7 bases and 1 base, leaving 7 bases between them. The CDR3 contains 12 residues, cysteine and phenylalanine counted. Only the CDR3 DNA stays, 36 bases, in frame from base 1. What this sample's time point label stands for: persistent/refractory GD, antithyroid drugs over 5 years with positive TRAb. For both TCR sequencing and RNA sequencing, RNA was extracted from PBMCs in TRIzol. Graves' disease was diagnosed according to American Thyroid Association guidelines. Recruitment of patients was carried out at an endocrinology department in Xi'an, China. Each patient gave roughly 10 milliliters of peripheral blood, collected in an EDTA anticoagulant tube. Ficoll Paque Plus density gradient separation was used to isolate PBMCs, and no additional T cell sorting was done. An Agilent 2100 Bioanalyzer and agarose gel were used to check RNA quality, while a NanoDrop 2000 measured RNA concentration.

The source material was peripheral blood mononuclear cells (PBMCs), sampled when the disease was refractory, from a patient treated with antithyroid drugs. This sequence was found in a female donor with Graves disease. This chain is built from TRBV2 and TRBJ1-1, with the D gene uncertain. Read as DNA, the sequence is TGTGCCAGCAACGCCAGGAACACTGAAGCTTTCTTT. This is translated as CASNARNTEAFF. Supplemented by the reference TRBV2 and TRBJ1-1 proteins around the CDR3, the complete variable domain is EPEVTQTPSHQVTQMGQEVILRCVPISNHLYFYWYRQILGQKVEFLVSFYNNEISEKSEIFDDQFSVERPDGSNFTLKIRSTKLEDSAMYFCASNARNTEAFFGQGTRLTVV.